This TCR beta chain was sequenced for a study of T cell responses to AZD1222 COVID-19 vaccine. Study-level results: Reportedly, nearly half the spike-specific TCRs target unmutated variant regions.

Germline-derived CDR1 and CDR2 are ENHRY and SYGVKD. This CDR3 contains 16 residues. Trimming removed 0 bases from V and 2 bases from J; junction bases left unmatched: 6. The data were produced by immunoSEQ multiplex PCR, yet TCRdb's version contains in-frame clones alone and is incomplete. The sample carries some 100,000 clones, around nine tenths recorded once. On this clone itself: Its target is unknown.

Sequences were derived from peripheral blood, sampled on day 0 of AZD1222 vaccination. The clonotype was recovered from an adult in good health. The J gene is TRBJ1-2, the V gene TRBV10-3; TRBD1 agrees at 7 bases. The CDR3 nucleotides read TGTGCCATCAGTGAGTCACACCCGGGACAGAACTATGGCTACACCTTC. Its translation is CAISESHPGQNYGYTF.